The 25 T cell receptor beta chains below were found in one sample sequenced in a study of graft-versus-host responses after intestinal transplantation. TCRdb's table, derived via immunoSEQ multiplex PCR, lists solely in-frame clones and lacks some. Of 77,000 or so clones listed, over 80% are singletons. The sample consisted of PBMCs, taken 98 days after intestinal transplantation. The receptors stem from a human patient who received an intestinal transplant, so some T cells may come from the graft donor.

The genes are TRBV20-1 and TRBJ1-2; D is uncertain. This CDR3 has 11 amino acids. Germline CDR1 DFQATT, CDR2 SNEGSKA (reference sequence). The V end was cut by 6 bases, the J end by 5 bases, with 10 bases between. The CDR3 spells CSARGGYGYTF. The CDR3 coding sequence is TGCAGTGCCCGGGGAGGGTATGGCTACACCTTC.

This clone was observed a handful of times. This sequence joins TRBV28 and TRBJ2-7; D remains unclear. This CDR3 has 13 residues. CDR1 and CDR2 (germline): MDHEN, SYDVKM. Trimming shortened V by 5 bases and J by 3 bases, and 11 bases separated the two germline ends. CDR3 bases: TGTGCCAGCAGTGAACCTCTGCGCTACGAGCAGTACTTC. This codes for CASSEPLRYEQYF.

The V and J genes are TRBV6-1 and TRBJ1-1; TRBD1 might be the D (6 bases). The V gene's germline CDR1 is MNHNS and CDR2 SASEGT. The germline V and J ends were trimmed by 4 bases and 3 bases, with 9 bases remaining between them. The CDR3 consists of 13 residues. The CDR3 DNA reads as TGTGCCAGCAGTGCCTCAGGGGACACTGAAGCTTTCTTT. It encodes CASSASGDTEAFF.

The J gene is TRBJ2-7, the V gene TRBV5-6, with a tentative D call TRBD2 (5 bases). This CDR3 has 13 amino acids. The V end was cut by 6 bases, the J end by 2 bases, with 12 bases between. Germline values: CDR1 SGHDT, CDR2 YYEEEE. The CDR3 loop is CASNAGRTYEQYF. The CDR3, as DNA: TGTGCCAGCAACGCGGGCAGGACCTACGAGCAGTACTTC. Using reference TRBV5-6 and TRBJ2-7 for the parts outside the CDR3, the full variable domain is DAGVTQSPTHLIKTRGQQVTLRCSPKSGHDTVSWYQQALGQGPQFIFQYYEEEERQRGNFPDRFSGHQFPNYSSELNVNALLLGDSALYLCASNAGRTYEQYFGPGTRLTVT.

The chain combines TRBV27 with TRBJ2-2; 8 bases are a match to TRBD2. V shed 5 bases, J shed 2 bases, and the junction held 13 bases outside the gene matches. This CDR3 comprises 18 residues. The germline V gene encodes CDR1 MNHEY and CDR2 SMNVEV (reference sequence). The CDR3 sequence is CASSSTGTRALNTGELFF. CDR3 coding DNA: TGTGCCAGCAGTAGCACCGGGACTAGGGCACTAAACACCGGGGAGCTGTTTTTT.

The chain couples TRBV2 to TRBJ2-3; D is undetermined. The germline gives CDR1 SNHLY, CDR2 FYNNEI. This CDR3 is 14 amino acids long. V dropped 6 bases and J dropped 4 bases, with 14 bases sitting between them. DNA of the CDR3: TGTGCCAGCAGGGAGAGACGTGGCCCAGATACGCAGTATTTT. It is translated as CASRERRGPDTQYF.

The chain recombines TRBV6-1 with TRBJ2-1, with D possibly TRBD2 on 5 matching bases. This CDR3 region has 15 residues. CDR1 and CDR2 from the germline V gene are MNHNS and SASEGT. V shed 11 bases and J shed 4 bases, with 21 bases lying between them. DNA of the CDR3: TGTGCCGCCCGCCTTCGGGGATTGGAGTACAATGAGCAGTTCTTC. It specifies CAARLRGLEYNEQFF.

This rearrangement joins TRBV4-1 to TRBJ2-1, with 7 bases fitting TRBD1. CDR3 size: 17 residues. V trimming: 1 base; J trimming: 4 bases; junction bases outside the gene matches: 10. Germline CDR1 is MGHRA and CDR2 is YSYEKL. The CDR3 here is CASSQGSGTETYNEQFF. The CDR3, as DNA: TGCGCCAGCAGCCAAGGATCCGGGACAGAGACATACAATGAGCAGTTCTTC.

The rearrangement uses TRBV5-1 and TRBJ1-3; D is perhaps TRBD1 (5 bases). Trimming cost V 0 bases and J 4 bases, with 8 bases left between them. The CDR3 has 14 residues. Germline CDR1 is SGHRS and CDR2 is YFSETQ. The CDR3 is CASSLAGAGNTIYF. CDR3 nucleotides: TGCGCCAGCAGCTTGGCCGGGGCAGGAAACACCATATATTTT.

The chain employs TRBV27 and TRBJ2-3; no definite D call. The germline V and J ends were trimmed by 8 bases and 1 base, with 10 bases remaining between them. Germline V gene lookup returns CDR1 MNHEY and CDR2 SMNVEV (reference sequence). CDR3 length equals 13 residues. The CDR3 spells CASWVAGTDTQYF. CDR3 nucleotide sequence: TGTGCCAGCTGGGTGGCGGGCACAGATACGCAGTATTTT.

The J gene is TRBJ1-1, the V gene TRBV27, with TRBD1 as a possible D gene (5 bases). This CDR3 spans 13 amino acids. V lost 2 bases and J 2 bases, leaving 6 bases between the germline ends. Germline values: CDR1 MNHEY, CDR2 SMNVEV (reference sequence). The CDR3 protein is CASSLDRNTEAFF. In nucleotides, the CDR3 is TGTGCCAGCAGTTTAGACAGAAACACTGAAGCTTTCTTT.

This clone was seen a handful of times. In DNA form, the CDR3 reads TGTGCCAGCAGTGAAAGGCTCCTCGGAGAGCAGTACTTC. The encoded protein is CASSERLLGEQYF. The chain has TRBV6-1 and TRBJ2-7; D gene ambiguous. Germline loops: CDR1 MNHNS, CDR2 SASEGT. This CDR3 has 13 amino acids. The V and J ends lost 2 bases and 7 bases respectively, with 12 bases between them.

J is TRBJ1-6 and V is TRBV18, with D tentatively TRBD1 (6 bases). The V gene's germline CDR1 is KGHSH and CDR2 LQKENI. Trimming shortened V by 3 bases and J by 9 bases, and 18 bases separated the two germline ends. This CDR3 is 16 amino acids long. CDR3 sequence reads: CASSPLRDGGGSPLHF. The CDR3 nucleotides read TGTGCCAGCTCACCCTTACGGGATGGAGGGGGTTCACCCCTCCACTTT.

The genes are TRBV9 and TRBJ2-5; D call uncertain. The CDR3 consists of 13 residues. V was cut by 5 bases and J by 5 bases, with 13 bases left in between. From germline, CDR1 is SGDLS and CDR2 YYNGEE. CDR3 sequence (DNA): TGTGCCAGCAGTCTTCGAGGAGCGGAGACCCAGTACTTC. Its translation: CASSLRGAETQYF.

This clone was observed a single time. CDR3 in DNA: TGTGCCAGCAGCCTGACAGTGAACACTGAAGCTTTCTTT. This codes for CASSLTVNTEAFF. This chain joins TRBV5-8 and TRBJ1-1, with D possibly TRBD1 on 5 matching bases. Trimming stripped 4 bases from V and 0 bases from J, with 7 bases between. Germline lookup yields CDR1 SGHTS and CDR2 YDEGEE. The CDR3 is 13 amino acids.

This clone was observed once. The CDR3 nucleotides read TGTGCCAGCAGTCGGGACAGCCGACACTATGGCTACACCTTC. As protein: CASSRDSRHYGYTF. The V and J genes are TRBV28 and TRBJ1-2; 7 bases line up with TRBD1. Germline CDR1 and CDR2: MDHEN and SYDVKM. V shed 5 bases and J 3 bases; nucleotides not matched to a gene: 6. The CDR3 consists of 14 residues.

This clone appeared once. The CDR3 DNA follows: TGTGCCAGCAGTGAAGCGGGGGAATCTGGGGCCAACGTCCTGACTTTC. It codes for CASSEAGESGANVLTF. The gene calls are TRBV2 and TRBJ2-6; the D gene could be TRBD1 or TRBD2 (5 bases each). CDR1 is SNHLY and CDR2 is FYNNEI in the germline V gene. V shed 0 bases and J shed 1 base, with 7 bases lying between them. CDR3 length: 16 residues.

The chain combines TRBV7-2 with TRBJ2-7; the D call may be TRBD1 or TRBD2 (5 bases each). CDR3 size: 15 residues. The germline V and J ends were trimmed by 3 bases and 2 bases, with 14 bases remaining between them. Germline V lookup: CDR1 SGHTA, CDR2 FQGNSA. The CDR3 nucleotides are TGTGCCAGCAGCTTGGACGGACGGGGCGCCTACGAGCAGTACTTC. Translation: CASSLDGRGAYEQYF.

The chain has TRBV6-7 and TRBJ1-2; tentative D call: TRBD1 (5 bases). TRBV6-7 is sorted into the ORF group, with uncertain function. The CDR3 consists of 17 residues. V was clipped by 0 bases and J by 3 bases, with 17 bases between them. For the CDR3, the DNA is TGTGCCAGCAGTTACTCGCCGGTGACAGCTCTCTACTATGGCTACACCTTC. This gives the protein CASSYSPVTALYYGYTF.

Here the CDR3 reads CASSDGGQINQPQHF. The DNA for the CDR3 is TGTGCCAGCAGTGACGGTGGACAGATCAATCAGCCCCAGCATTTT. The V call is TRBV2, the J call TRBJ1-5; maybe TRBD1 (6 bases). Trimming removed 3 bases from V and 3 bases from J, with 12 bases in between. CDR1 and CDR2 (germline): SNHLY, FYNNEI. The CDR3 runs to 15 residues.

V is TRBV6-6 and J is TRBJ2-7; TRBD1 might be the D (5 bases). CDR1 and CDR2 (germline): MNHNY, SVGAGI (reference sequence). V was trimmed by 5 bases and J by 3 bases, leaving 11 bases between them. The CDR3 extends over 13 amino acids. The CDR3 here is CASSRTFHYEQYF. The CDR3 DNA reads as TGTGCCAGCAGTCGGACATTTCACTACGAGCAGTACTTC.

This clone occurred a few times. The CDR3 bases are TGTGCCAGCAGTGGTTGGGCGGGGGGGAACAATGAGCAGTTCTTC. It specifies CASSGWAGGNNEQFF. This chain links TRBV2 with TRBJ2-1, with 9 bases identical to TRBD2. Germline CDR1 SNHLY, CDR2 FYNNEI. The J segment lost 5 bases and the V segment lost 4 bases, leaving 6 bases of the junction unmatched. This CDR3 has 15 amino acids.

The V call is TRBV9, the J call TRBJ1-1; D might be TRBD1 (5 bases). In germline, CDR1 is SGDLS, CDR2 YYNGEE. The V end lost 7 bases, the J end lost 0 bases, and 19 bases lay between the germline ends. This CDR3 is 16 amino acids long. The CDR3 DNA follows: TGTGCCAGCTCAAGGGGAGACGGAAACCTGAACACTGAAGCTTTCTTT. Protein product: CASSRGDGNLNTEAFF. Drawing the rest from reference TRBV9 and TRBJ1-1, the complete variable domain is DSGVTQTPKHLITATGQRVTLRCSPRSGDLSVYWYQQSLDQGLQFLIQYYNGEERAKGNILERFSAQQFPDLHSELNLSSLELGDSALYFCASSRGDGNLNTEAFFGQGTRLTVV.

The gene calls are TRBV9 and TRBJ1-4, with 7 bases aligning to TRBD1. V lost 0 bases to trimming and J lost 5 bases; unmatched junction nucleotides: 4. The CDR3 is made up of 15 amino acids. CDR1 is SGDLS, CDR2 YYNGEE, per germline. The CDR3 is CASSVDGTANEKLFF. The CDR3 nucleotides read TGTGCCAGCAGCGTAGATGGGACAGCGAATGAAAAACTGTTTTTT.

CDR3 region: CASSLWDGYEQYF. The CDR3 bases are TGTGCCAGCAGCTTATGGGACGGGTACGAGCAGTACTTC. The V and J genes are TRBV7-2 and TRBJ2-5; tentatively, D is TRBD1 or TRBD2 (5 bases each). The better agreement between TRBJ2-7 and the DNA end casts doubt on the J call. The germline V gene encodes CDR1 SGHTA and CDR2 FQGNSA. The length of the CDR3 is 13 residues.